Listed here are 24 T cell receptor beta chains from one sample, sequenced in a study of cytomegalovirus exposure and HLA in healthy donors. In the PCR, 60 Vbeta and 13 Jbeta primers were used. Sequenced by immunoSEQ multiplex PCR; TCRdb stores in-frame clones only, minus some. Of 90,000 to 120,000 clones in the sample, about 80% were seen once. Material: PBMCs. The receptor set was obtained from a man in his sixties in good health and CMV-seropositive.

J is TRBJ1-1 and V is TRBV4-1; no clear D. CDR1 MGHRA and CDR2 YSYEKL come from the germline V gene. V gave up 0 bases and J gave up 6 bases, with 14 bases separating them. The CDR3 spans 15 residues. The CDR3 spells CASSQEEGRRPEAFF. The CDR3 nucleotides read TGCGCCAGCAGCCAAGAAGAAGGGAGGCGGCCTGAAGCTTTCTTT.

This clone was counted once. Germline and junction disagree at one end, which may indicate a read error. The chain combines TRBV7-2 with TRBJ2-1, with 9 bases fitting TRBD2. This CDR3 comprises 15 residues. Germline V gene lookup returns CDR1 SGHTA and CDR2 FQGNSA. CDR3 nucleotide sequence: TGTGCCGGCAGCTTCCCGGGACTAGCATACAATGAGCAGTTCTTC. Translated, it gives CAGSFPGLAYNEQFF.

This clone was counted only a few times. The J gene is TRBJ1-1, the V gene TRBV6-1; TRBD1 matches at 8 bases. From germline, CDR1 is MNHNS and CDR2 SASEGT. With V trimmed by 1 base and J by 4 bases, 2 bases remained unmatched. This CDR3 has 14 residues. In DNA form, the CDR3 reads TGTGCCAGCAGTGAAGGCAGGGGGCCCACTGAAGCTTTCTTT. It encodes CASSEGRGPTEAFF.

The sample holds a few counts of this clone. J is TRBJ2-6 and V is TRBV27; no definite D call. Trimming removed 3 bases at V and 0 bases at J, with 3 bases between. Germline lookup yields CDR1 MNHEY and CDR2 SMNVEV (reference sequence). The CDR3 is 14 residues long. Here the CDR3 DNA reads TGTGCCAGCAGTTTTAGCTCTGGGGCCAACGTCCTGACTTTC. It specifies CASSFSSGANVLTF. Variable domain in full (rest from reference TRBV27 and TRBJ2-6): EAQVTQNPRYLITVTGKKLTVTCSQNMNHEYMSWYRQDPGLGLRQIYYSMNVEVTDKGDVPEGYKVSRKEKRNFPLILESPSPNQTSLYFCASSFSSGANVLTFGAGSRLTVL.

The chain carries TRBV7-2 and TRBJ1-1; 10 bases fit TRBD1. Germline trimming cut 6 bases from V and 1 base from J; bases unmatched to any gene: 5. The length of the CDR3 is 15 residues. Germline-derived CDR1 and CDR2 are SGHTA and FQGNSA. The CDR3 sequence: CASRSRTGGNTEAFF. CDR3 DNA: TGTGCCAGCAGGAGTAGGACAGGGGGGAACACTGAAGCTTTCTTT.

J is TRBJ2-3 and V is TRBV5-4; TRBD2 might be the D (6 bases). Per the germline V gene, CDR1 is SGHNT and CDR2 is YYREEE (reference sequence). CDR3 length: 18 residues. Deletions cut 2 bases from V and 4 bases from J, with 23 bases between. The CDR3 DNA reads TGTGCCAGCAGCTTTCATCGAGGCGGGGATACCACCGCAGATACGCAGTATTTT. Amino acids: CASSFHRGGDTTADTQYF.

The gene calls are TRBV5-1 and TRBJ2-7, with D possibly being TRBD1 (5 bases). The CDR3 has 15 residues. Trimming removed 0 bases from V and 0 bases from J, with 10 bases in between. The germline V gene has CDR1 SGHRS and CDR2 YFSETQ. CDR3 sequence: CASSLVMTDSYEQYF. CDR3 nucleotides: TGCGCCAGCAGCTTGGTTATGACAGACTCCTACGAGCAGTACTTC.

The J gene is TRBJ2-3, the V gene TRBV5-1; D possibly corresponds to TRBD2 (7 bases). This CDR3 is 14 amino acids long. Trimming cost V 4 bases and J 5 bases, with 14 bases left between them. In germline, CDR1 is SGHRS, CDR2 YFSETQ. The CDR3 sequence is CASSQGGAQDTQYF. CDR3 in DNA: TGCGCCAGCAGCCAAGGGGGGGCGCAAGATACGCAGTATTTT. The full variable domain, completed using reference TRBV5-1 and TRBJ2-3, is KAGVTQTPRYLIKTRGQQVTLSCSPISGHRSVSWYQQTPGQGLQFLFEYFSETQRNKGNFPGRFSGRQFSNSRSEMNVSTLELGDSALYLCASSQGGAQDTQYFGPGTRLTVL.

The V and J genes are TRBV20-1 and TRBJ1-1, with a weak D call TRBD1 (6 bases). Germline V lookup: CDR1 DFQATT, CDR2 SNEGSKA (reference sequence). The CDR3 consists of 11 residues. CDR3 sequence reads: CWGRRNTEAFF. The DNA of the CDR3 is TGCTGGGGGCGGAGGAACACTGAAGCTTTCTTT.

V is TRBV4-2 and J is TRBJ1-1; D is unresolved. CDR1 LGHNA and CDR2 YNFKEQ come from the germline V gene. The CDR3 spans 14 residues. The ends were cut back, 0 bases at V and 4 bases at J, with 9 bases in the middle. The CDR3 sequence: CASSQEGTATEAFF. The CDR3 region has the DNA TGTGCCAGCAGCCAAGAAGGTACAGCCACTGAAGCTTTCTTT.

The J gene is TRBJ1-2, the V gene TRBV7-2; TRBD1 aligns across 10 bases. The CDR3 is 15 residues long. V gave up 5 bases and J gave up 1 base; unmatched junction bases: 4. Germline CDR1 is SGHTA and CDR2 is FQGNSA. As DNA, the CDR3 is TGTGCCAGCAGCCCAAGGACAGGGGGTAACTATGGCTACACCTTC. Amino acid sequence: CASSPRTGGNYGYTF.

This clone was counted only a few times. The chain recombines TRBV6-5 with TRBJ2-7, with D possibly being TRBD2 (6 bases). V was pared by 7 bases and J by 3 bases, with 16 bases between. Germline lookup yields CDR1 MNHEY and CDR2 SVGAGI. The CDR3 contains 14 residues. Here the CDR3 DNA reads TGTGCCAGCAACATCAGGCAGGGAGGCTACGAGCAGTACTTC. Amino acid sequence: CASNIRQGGYEQYF.

The chain combines TRBV6-5 with TRBJ1-3; no reliable D call. Looked up from germline, CDR1 is MNHEY and CDR2 is SVGAGI. Between the trimmed V and J ends, which lost 8 bases and 0 bases, there was a span of 14 bases. There are 15 residues in the CDR3. The CDR3 region has the DNA TGTGCCAGCGCCGGGGTCGGCGACTCTGGAAACACCATATATTTT. Translating gives CASAGVGDSGNTIYF.

The chain uses TRBV19 and TRBJ2-7; D possibly corresponds to TRBD2 (5 bases). This CDR3 comprises 14 residues. The V gene's germline CDR1 is LNHDA and CDR2 SQIVND (reference sequence). Trimming took 7 bases from V and 6 from J, leaving 19 bases between them. The CDR3 spells CASTPRADPSEQYF. Written as DNA, the CDR3 is TGTGCCAGTACCCCGAGGGCAGATCCCTCCGAGCAGTACTTC.

The chain is built from TRBV6-1 and TRBJ1-2, with 8 bases that match TRBD1. The CDR3 extends over 14 amino acids. Losses at the gene ends were 6 bases for V and 0 bases for J; bases not matched to a gene: 3. CDR1 is MNHNS, CDR2 SASEGT, per germline. The CDR3 nucleotides are TGTGCCAGCAGAACGACAGGGGCTAACTATGGCTACACCTTC. Protein product: CASRTTGANYGYTF.

The V and J genes are TRBV11-1 and TRBJ1-2; 9 nucleotides align to TRBD1. The CDR3 totals 15 residues. Trimming cost V 4 bases and J 3 bases; bases outside gene matches: 6. CDR1 SGHAT and CDR2 FQDESV come from the germline V gene (reference sequence). CDR3 nucleotide sequence: TGTGCCAGCAGCTCCTACAGGGGGCAGGACTATGGCTACACCTTC. Amino acid sequence: CASSSYRGQDYGYTF. The variable domain in full, completed from reference TRBV11-1 and TRBJ1-2, reads EAEVAQSPRYKITEKSQAVAFWCDPISGHATLYWYRQILGQGPELLVQFQDESVVDDSQLPKDRFSAERLKGVDSTLKIQPAELGDSAMYLCASSSYRGQDYGYTFGSGTRLTVV.

The chain is built from TRBV5-1 and TRBJ1-1, with D unresolved. Germline values: CDR1 SGHRS, CDR2 YFSETQ. The CDR3 runs to 13 residues. V lost 0 bases and J 3 bases, leaving 6 bases between the germline ends. CDR3 sequence (DNA): TGCGCCAGCAGCTTGGAAGAGGACACTGAAGCTTTCTTT. Protein: CASSLEEDTEAFF.

The chain links TRBV14 to TRBJ2-1; 7 bases fit TRBD1. The CDR3 runs 15 residues. From germline, CDR1 is SGHDN and CDR2 FVKESK. The V gene end was trimmed by 2 bases and the J gene end by 5 bases; junction bases not matched to a gene: 6. The CDR3 DNA follows: TGTGCCAGCAGCCAACGCAGGACAGGAAACAATGAGCAGTTCTTC. This codes for CASSQRRTGNNEQFF.

V usage is TRBV7-9 and J usage is TRBJ2-2, with D tentatively TRBD2 (5 bases). With 4 bases removed from V and 0 bases from J, the gap between germline ends came to 9 bases. This CDR3 has 15 amino acids. CDR1 is SEHNR, CDR2 FQNEAQ, per germline (reference sequence). CDR3 in DNA: TGTGCCAGCAGCTATAGCGCGACGAACACCGGGGAGCTGTTTTTT. This codes for CASSYSATNTGELFF.

The chain carries TRBV11-2 and TRBJ2-5, with 7 bases aligning to TRBD1. V gave up 4 bases and J gave up 4 bases; unmatched junction bases: 9. The germline V gene encodes CDR1 SGHAT and CDR2 FQNNGV. This CDR3 comprises 15 residues. The CDR3 is CASSSRDSPGETQYF. The CDR3 bases are TGTGCCAGCAGCTCCCGGGACAGCCCAGGAGAGACCCAGTACTTC.

The chain employs TRBV9 and TRBJ1-5; unclear D gene. Germline V gene data show CDR1 as SGDLS and CDR2 as YYNGEE. This CDR3 comprises 15 residues. V lost 4 bases and J lost 4, with 15 bases in between. The CDR3 here is CASSSSGLPNQPQHF. The CDR3, as DNA: TGTGCCAGCAGCTCCTCCGGACTGCCGAATCAGCCCCAGCATTTT.

The chain employs TRBV2 and TRBJ2-7, with 10 bases that match TRBD1. The CDR3 length is 16 residues. The germline V gene has CDR1 SNHLY and CDR2 FYNNEI. Losses at the gene ends were 6 bases for V and 5 bases for J; bases not matched to a gene: 13. This chain's CDR3 is CASRELWTGGYDEQYF. The CDR3 region has the DNA TGTGCCAGCAGAGAACTCTGGACAGGGGGATACGACGAGCAGTACTTC.

V usage is TRBV30 and J usage is TRBJ2-7, with D perhaps TRBD2 (5 bases). The CDR3 loop spans 15 amino acids. Germline V gene data show CDR1 as GTSNPN and CDR2 as SVGIG (reference sequence). V lost 6 bases to trimming and J lost 2 bases, with 20 bases between them. For the CDR3, the DNA is TGTGCCTGTCTTCTACCGGGATCCGGCCCCTACGAGCAGTACTTC. Its translation: CACLLPGSGPYEQYF.

The rearrangement joins TRBV6-5 to TRBJ1-2, with 9 nucleotides matching TRBD1. The CDR3 is 15 amino acids. Germline V gene data show CDR1 as MNHEY and CDR2 as SVGAGI. V was clipped by 7 bases and J by 5 bases; unmatched bases: 11. In DNA form, the CDR3 reads TGTGCCAGCACTCCCACGGGACAGGGATTATATGGCTACACCTTC. It specifies CASTPTGQGLYGYTF.